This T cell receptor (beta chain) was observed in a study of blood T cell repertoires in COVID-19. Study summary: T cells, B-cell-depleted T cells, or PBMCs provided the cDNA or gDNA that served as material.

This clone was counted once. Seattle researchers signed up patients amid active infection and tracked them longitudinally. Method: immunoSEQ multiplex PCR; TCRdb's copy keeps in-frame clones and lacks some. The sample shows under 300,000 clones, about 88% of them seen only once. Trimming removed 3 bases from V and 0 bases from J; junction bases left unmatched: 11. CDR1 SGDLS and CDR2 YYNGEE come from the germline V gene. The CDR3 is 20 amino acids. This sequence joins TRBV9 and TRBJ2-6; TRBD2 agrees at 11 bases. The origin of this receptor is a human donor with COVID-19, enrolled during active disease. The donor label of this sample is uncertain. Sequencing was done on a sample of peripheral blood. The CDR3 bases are TGTGCCAGCAGCGAAAAGGGACTAGCGGAGCACCGCTCTGGGGCCAACGTCCTGACTTTC. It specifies CASSEKGLAEHRSGANVLTF.